The rows below give T cell receptor beta chains drawn from one sample of a study of shared clonotypes between healthy human individuals. The method was immunoSEQ multiplex PCR; TCRdb's version includes in-frame clones alone and lacks a portion of them. The table lists about 610,000 clones, about 95% of them singletons. The sequencing input was naive CD8+ T cells sorted from blood. All receptors come from a woman between 25 and 40 years old in good health. The CDR3 runs from the conserved cysteine through the conserved F or W. D genes are given only for firm matches. For some rows the clone size is stated as once, few or many, or as a class when expanded; others skip it.

d_gene | j_gene | abundance | v_gene | CDR3nt | CDR3aa
. | TRBJ2-5 | . | TRBV5-6 | TGTGCCAGCAGCTTGGGATATATACAGGGAGAGACCCAGTACTTC | CASSLGYIQGETQYF
TRBD1 | TRBJ1-3 | . | TRBV7-9 | TGTGCCAGCCCATCCAGGGGGGATGGAAACACCATATATTTT | CASPSRGDGNTIYF
. | TRBJ2-1 | . | TRBV27 | TGTGCCAGCAGTACCCAGGGGTTGGGAAATGAGCAGTTCTTC | CASSTQGLGNEQFF
. | TRBJ2-7 | . | TRBV9 | TGTGCCAGCAGCGTAGATCCCGGACAGTCTTTCTACGAGCAGTACTTC | CASSVDPGQSFYEQYF
TRBD1 | TRBJ2-7 | . | TRBV6-5 | TGTGCCAGCAGTTACTATCCAGGGGGCGGAAACGAGCAGTACTTC | CASSYYPGGGNEQYF
. | TRBJ2-7 | . | TRBV5-1 | TGCGCCAGCAGCTCCCTACAGGGAACGGAACACGAGCAGTACTTC | CASSSLQGTEHEQYF
TRBD2 | TRBJ2-7 | . | TRBV7-8 | TGTGCCAGCAGCCAAACTAGCGGGAGGCCAGGGGAGCAGTACTTC | CASSQTSGRPGEQYF
. | TRBJ1-2 | . | TRBV28 | TGTGCCAGCAGTTTAAACCGCATCGCAGACGTCTATGGCTACACCTTC | CASSLNRIADVYGYTF
. | TRBJ2-1 | . | TRBV7-9 | TGTGCCAGCAGCTTAAACGGGAGTCCGTTCTTC | CASSLNGSPFF
. | TRBJ1-1 | . | TRBV29-1 | TGCAGCGTTGAAGACAGGGACCCTGAAGCTTTCTTT | CSVEDRDPEAFF
. | TRBJ2-7 | . | TRBV21-1 | TGTGCCAGCAGCAAAACAAACCTAGACAGGGGGAGGTGTTGGGGCGAGCAGTACTTC | CASSKTNLDRGRCWGEQYF
TRBD1 | TRBJ2-4 | . | TRBV5-4 | TGTGCCAGCAGCTCCACAGGACAGGGAGCCAAAAACATTCAGTACTTC | CASSSTGQGAKNIQYF
. | TRBJ2-1 | . | TRBV4-1 | TGCGCCAGCAGCCAATGGGTACAGGAAGTCTTCGACAATGAGCAGTTCTTC | CASSQWVQEVFDNEQFF
. | TRBJ2-1 | . | TRBV28 | TGTGCCAGCAGCAACGCCGTGACGTGGTCCTACAATGAGCAGTTCTTC | CASSNAVTWSYNEQFF
. | TRBJ2-2 | . | TRBV4-1 | TGCGCCAGCAGACATTCCCTTAGGAACGCGAACACCGGGGAGCTGTTTTTT | CASRHSLRNANTGELFF
. | TRBJ2-3 | . | TRBV6-1 | TGTGCCAGCAGTGCGCTGAGCTCAGGGGTCGGCACAGATACGCAGTATTTT | CASSALSSGVGTDTQYF
. | TRBJ2-1 | . | TRBV11-2 | TGTGCCAGCAGCCCCCTTGAAGGTGTGGGCCATGAGCAGTTCTTC | CASSPLEGVGHEQFF
TRBD2 | TRBJ2-7 | . | TRBV27 | TGTGCCAGCAGTCCGGGGACTAGCGGACGGAACGAGCAGTACTTC | CASSPGTSGRNEQYF
. | TRBJ2-1 | . | TRBV5-4 | TGTGCCAGCAGCCTGGCCCGGTCATCGACCAATGAGCAGTTCTTC | CASSLARSSTNEQFF
. | TRBJ1-1 | . | TRBV25-1 | TGTGCCAGCGCCATAGAAGAGAACACTGAAGCTTTCTTT | CASAIEENTEAFF
. | TRBJ2-2 | once | TRBV15 | TGTGCCACCAGCTATCCCAAGGAGGATCGAGACACCGGGGAGCTGTTTTTT | CATSYPKEDRDTGELFF
. | TRBJ2-1 | . | TRBV21-1 | TGTGCCAGCAGCTCCCTAGGACCGGGACAGTACCTTTACAATGAGCAGTTCTTC | CASSSLGPGQYLYNEQFF
. | TRBJ2-7 | . | TRBV29-1 | TGCAGCGTTGAAGCCCCCCCCGGGACGGGAGCCTACGAGCAGTACTTC | CSVEAPPGTGAYEQYF
. | TRBJ2-7 | . | TRBV27 | TGTGCCAGCGGTCACAATCCCCCACCCTACGAGCAGTACTTC | CASGHNPPPYEQYF